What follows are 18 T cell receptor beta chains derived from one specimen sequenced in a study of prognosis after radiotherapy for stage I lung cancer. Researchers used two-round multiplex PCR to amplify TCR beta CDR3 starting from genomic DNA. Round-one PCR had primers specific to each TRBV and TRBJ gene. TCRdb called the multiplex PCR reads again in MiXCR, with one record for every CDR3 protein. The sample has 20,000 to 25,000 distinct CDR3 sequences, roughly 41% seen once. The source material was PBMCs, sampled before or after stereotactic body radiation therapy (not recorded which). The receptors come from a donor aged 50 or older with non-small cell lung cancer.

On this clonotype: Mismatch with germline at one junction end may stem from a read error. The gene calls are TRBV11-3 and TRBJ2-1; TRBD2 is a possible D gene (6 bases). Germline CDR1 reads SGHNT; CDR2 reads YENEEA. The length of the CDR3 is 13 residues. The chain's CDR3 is CASSFSDYNEQSF. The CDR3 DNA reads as TGTGCCAGCAGCTTCTCGGACTACAATGAGCAGTCCTTC.

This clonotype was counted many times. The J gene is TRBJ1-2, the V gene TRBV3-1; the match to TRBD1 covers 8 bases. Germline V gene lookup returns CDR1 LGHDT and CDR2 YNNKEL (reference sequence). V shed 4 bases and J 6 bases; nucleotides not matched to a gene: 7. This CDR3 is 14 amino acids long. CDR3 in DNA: TGTGCCAGCAGCCCGGCCACGGGACAGGATGGCTACACCTTC. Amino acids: CASSPATGQDGYTF.

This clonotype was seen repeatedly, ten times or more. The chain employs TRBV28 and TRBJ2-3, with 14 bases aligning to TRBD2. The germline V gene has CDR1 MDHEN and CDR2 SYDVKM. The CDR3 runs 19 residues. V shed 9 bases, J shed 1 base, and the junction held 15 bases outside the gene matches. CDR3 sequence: CARHMGTSGSNLGTDTQYF. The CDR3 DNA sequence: TGTGCCAGGCACATGGGGACTAGCGGGAGTAATCTCGGCACAGATACGCAGTATTTT. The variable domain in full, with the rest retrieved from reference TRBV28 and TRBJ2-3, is DVKVTQSSRYLVKRTGEKVFLECVQDMDHENMFWYRQDPGLGLRLIYFSYDVKMKEKGDIPEGYSVSREKKERFSLILESASTNQTSMYLCARHMGTSGSNLGTDTQYFGPGTRLTVL.

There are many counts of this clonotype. CDR3 DNA: TGTGCCAGCAGCCGCAGACTAGCGGGAGGGCCCTCAGATACGCAGTATTTT. Protein: CASSRRLAGGPSDTQYF. J is TRBJ2-3 and V is TRBV7-9; TRBD2 matches at 14 bases. In germline, CDR1 is SEHNR, CDR2 FQNEAQ (reference sequence). V shed 5 bases and J 4 bases; nucleotides not matched to a gene: 8. There are 17 residues in the CDR3. Filled out from reference TRBV7-9 and TRBJ2-3, the complete variable domain reads DTGVSQNPRHKITKRGQNVTFRCDPISEHNRLYWYRQTLGQGPEFLTYFQNEAQLEKSRLLSDRFSAERPKGSFSTLEIQRTEQGDSAMYLCASSRRLAGGPSDTQYFGPGTRLTVL.

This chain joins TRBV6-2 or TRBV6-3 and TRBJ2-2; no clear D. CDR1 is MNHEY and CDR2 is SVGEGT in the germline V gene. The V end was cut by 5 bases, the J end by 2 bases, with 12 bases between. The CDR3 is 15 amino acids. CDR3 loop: CASSEGGSNTGELFF. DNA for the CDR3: TGTGCCAGCAGTGAAGGTGGCAGTAACACCGGGGAGCTGTTTTTT.

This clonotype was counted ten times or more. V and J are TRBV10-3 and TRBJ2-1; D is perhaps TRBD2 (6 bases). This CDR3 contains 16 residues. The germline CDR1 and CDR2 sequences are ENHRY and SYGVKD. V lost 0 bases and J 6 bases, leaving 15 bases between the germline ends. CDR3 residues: CAISESRRDGGNEQFF. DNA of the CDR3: TGTGCCATCAGTGAGTCCCGGCGGGATGGTGGCAATGAGCAGTTCTTC.

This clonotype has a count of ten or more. CDR3 DNA: TGTGCCAGCAGTGACCCAGCGGGACGGTACGAGCAGTACTTC. Protein sequence: CASSDPAGRYEQYF. The chain employs TRBV2 and TRBJ2-7; 7 bases are a match to TRBD2. The CDR3 is 14 amino acids. The germline V gene encodes CDR1 SNHLY and CDR2 FYNNEI. Trimming at V came to 3 bases and at J to 4 bases, leaving 6 bases not matched to a gene.

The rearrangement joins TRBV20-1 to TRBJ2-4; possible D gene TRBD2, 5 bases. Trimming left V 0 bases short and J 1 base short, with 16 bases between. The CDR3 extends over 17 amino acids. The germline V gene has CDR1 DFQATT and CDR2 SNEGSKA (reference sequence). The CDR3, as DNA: TGCAGTGCTAGAGATCTGGGCCTCCCGGGGGCCAAAAACATTCAGTACTTC. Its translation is CSARDLGLPGAKNIQYF.

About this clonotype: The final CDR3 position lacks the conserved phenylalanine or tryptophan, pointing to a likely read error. CDR3 nucleotide sequence: TGTGCCAGCATGGTCGGGATTGGGTACGAACAGTACCTC. Amino acid sequence: CASMVGIGYEQYL. This chain links TRBV28 with TRBJ2-7, with D possibly matching TRBD2 (5 bases). CDR3 size: 13 residues. Germline V lookup: CDR1 MDHEN, CDR2 SYDVKM.

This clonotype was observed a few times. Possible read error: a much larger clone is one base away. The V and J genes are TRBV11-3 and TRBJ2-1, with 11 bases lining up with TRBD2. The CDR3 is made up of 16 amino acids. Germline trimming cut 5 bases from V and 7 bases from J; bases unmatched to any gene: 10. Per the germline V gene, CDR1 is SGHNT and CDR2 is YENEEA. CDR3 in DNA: TGTGCCAGCAGCCCTCGGGTACTAGCGGGAGCAAATGAGCAGTTCTTC. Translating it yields CASSPRVLAGANEQFF. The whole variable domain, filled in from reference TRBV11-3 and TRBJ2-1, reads EAGVVQSPRYKIIEKKQPVAFWCNPISGHNTLYWYLQNLGQGPELLIRYENEEAVDDSQLPKDRFSAERLKGVDSTLKIQPAELGDSAVYLCASSPRVLAGANEQFFGPGTRLTVL.

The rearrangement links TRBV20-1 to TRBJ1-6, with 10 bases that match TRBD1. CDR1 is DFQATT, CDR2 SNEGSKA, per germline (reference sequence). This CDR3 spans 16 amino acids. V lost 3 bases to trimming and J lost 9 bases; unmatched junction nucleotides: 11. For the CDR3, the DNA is TGCAGTGCTAGGTCCGGGACAGGGGCCCGGGGTTCACCCCTCCACTTT. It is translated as CSARSGTGARGSPLHF.

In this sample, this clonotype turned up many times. The chain's CDR3 is CASSPALAGAYNEQFF. CDR3 nucleotides: TGTGCCAGCAGCCCAGCGCTAGCGGGAGCCTACAATGAGCAGTTCTTC. V usage is TRBV7-3 and J usage is TRBJ2-1; 10 nucleotides agree with TRBD2. Germline V gene data show CDR1 as SGHTA and CDR2 as FQGTGA. Trimming cost V 5 bases and J 2 bases; bases outside gene matches: 6. The CDR3 is 16 residues long.

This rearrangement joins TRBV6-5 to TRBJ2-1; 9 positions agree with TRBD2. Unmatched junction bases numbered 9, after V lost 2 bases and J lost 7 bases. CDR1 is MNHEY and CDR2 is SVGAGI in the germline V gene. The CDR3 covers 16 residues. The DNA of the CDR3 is TGTGCCAGCAGTTACCTACTAGCGGGTGGTGGTAATGAGCAGTTCTTC. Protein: CASSYLLAGGGNEQFF.

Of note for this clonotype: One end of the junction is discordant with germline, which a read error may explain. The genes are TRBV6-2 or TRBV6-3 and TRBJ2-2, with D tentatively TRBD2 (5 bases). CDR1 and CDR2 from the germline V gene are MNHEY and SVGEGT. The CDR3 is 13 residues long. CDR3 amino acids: CASSSGNTWELFF. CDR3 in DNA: TGTGCCAGCAGTAGCGGCAACACCTGGGAGCTGTTCTTT.

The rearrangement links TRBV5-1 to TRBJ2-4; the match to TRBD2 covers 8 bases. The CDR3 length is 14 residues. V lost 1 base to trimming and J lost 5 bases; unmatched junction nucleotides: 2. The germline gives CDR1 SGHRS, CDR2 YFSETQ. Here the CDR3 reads CASSLTGGENIQYF. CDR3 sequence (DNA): TGCGCCAGCAGCTTGACGGGAGGGGAAAACATTCAGTACTTC.

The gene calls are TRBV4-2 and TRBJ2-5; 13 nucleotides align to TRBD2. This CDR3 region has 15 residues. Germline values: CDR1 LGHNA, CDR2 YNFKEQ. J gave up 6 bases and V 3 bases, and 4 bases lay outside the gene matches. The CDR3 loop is CASSHSGLAGQTQYF. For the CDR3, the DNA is TGTGCCAGCAGCCACTCGGGACTAGCGGGACAGACCCAGTACTTC.

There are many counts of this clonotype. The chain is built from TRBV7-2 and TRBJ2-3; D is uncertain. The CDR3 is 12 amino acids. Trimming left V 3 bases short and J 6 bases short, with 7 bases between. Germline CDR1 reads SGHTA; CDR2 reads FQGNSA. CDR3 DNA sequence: TGTGCCAGCAGCTTTAGTTGGGATACGCAGTATTTT. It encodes CASSFSWDTQYF.

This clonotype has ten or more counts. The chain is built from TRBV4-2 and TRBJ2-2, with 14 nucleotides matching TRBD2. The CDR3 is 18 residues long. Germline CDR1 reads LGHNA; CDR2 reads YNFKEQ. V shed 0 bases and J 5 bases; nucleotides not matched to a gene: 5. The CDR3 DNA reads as TGTGCCAGCAGCCAAGATACGACTAGCGGGAGGGGGACCGGGGAGCTGTTTTTT. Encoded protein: CASSQDTTSGRGTGELFF.